This T cell receptor (beta chain) was sequenced for a study of identical twins. Using its own MiXCR run on the 5' RACE reads, TCRdb lists one record per CDR3 protein. The table includes approximately 1.8 million distinct CDR3 sequences, around 29% detected once. Trimming removed 0 bases from V and 0 bases from J, with 10 bases in between. The germline CDR1 and CDR2 sequences are SGHRS and YFSETQ. The CDR3 runs to 15 residues. General study results and limits: Clonotypes of the beta chain that were abundant in cord blood carried fewer insertions (memory repertoires showed none).

Of note for this clonotype: Its antigen is undetermined.

This TCR came from a newborn girl in good health. J is TRBJ2-7 and V is TRBV5-1; maybe TRBD1 (5 bases). Source material: cord blood. The CDR3 protein is CASSLDRLYSYEQYF. The CDR3 bases are TGCGCCAGCAGCTTGGACAGGTTATACTCCTACGAGCAGTACTTC.